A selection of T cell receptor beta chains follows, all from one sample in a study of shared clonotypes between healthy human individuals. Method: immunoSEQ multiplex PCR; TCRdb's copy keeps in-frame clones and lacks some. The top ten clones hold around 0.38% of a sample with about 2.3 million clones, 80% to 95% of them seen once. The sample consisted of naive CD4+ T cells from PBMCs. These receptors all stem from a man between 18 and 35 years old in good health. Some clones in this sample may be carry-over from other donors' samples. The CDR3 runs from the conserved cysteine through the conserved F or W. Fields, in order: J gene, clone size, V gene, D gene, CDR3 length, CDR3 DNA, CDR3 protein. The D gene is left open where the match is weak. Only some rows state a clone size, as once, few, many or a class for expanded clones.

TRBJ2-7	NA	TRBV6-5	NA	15	TGTGCCAGCAGTTATCAGAAGGGATCGTACTACGAGCAGTACTTC	CASSYQKGSYYEQYF
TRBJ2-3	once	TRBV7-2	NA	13	TGTGCCAGCAGCTTAGTGATGGTAGATACGCAGTATTTT	CASSLVMVDTQYF
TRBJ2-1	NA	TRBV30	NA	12	TGTGCCTGGAGTCAAATTAGCAATGAGCAGTTCTTC	CAWSQISNEQFF
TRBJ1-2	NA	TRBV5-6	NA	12	TGTGCCAGCAGCTTGTACGAGGATGGCTACACCTTC	CASSLYEDGYTF
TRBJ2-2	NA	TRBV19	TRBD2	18	TGTGCCAGTAGTATAGAGGGACTAGCGGGAGGTAACTCCGGGGAGCTGTTTTTT	CASSIEGLAGGNSGELFF
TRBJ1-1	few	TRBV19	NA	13	TGTGCCAGTAGCCCATCGGCAGTGACTGAAGCTTTCTTT	CASSPSAVTEAFF
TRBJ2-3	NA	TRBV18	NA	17	TGTGCCAGCTCACCACCTCGGCCCGGGGCAAGCACAGATACGCAGTATTTT	CASSPPRPGASTDTQYF
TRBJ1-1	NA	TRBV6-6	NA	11	TGTGCCAGCAGTCTATACACTGAAGCTTTCTTT	CASSLYTEAFF
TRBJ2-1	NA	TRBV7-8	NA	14	TGTGCCAGCAGCTTAAGCAGCGTCTACAATGAGCAGTTCTTC	CASSLSSVYNEQFF
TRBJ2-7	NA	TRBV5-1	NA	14	TGCGCCAGCAGCCCGCCGACGGGATCCTACGAGCAGTACTTC	CASSPPTGSYEQYF
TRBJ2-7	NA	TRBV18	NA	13	TGTGCCAGCACCCGGGCCCGGGGGTACGAGCAGTACTTC	CASTRARGYEQYF
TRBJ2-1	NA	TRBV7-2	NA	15	TGTGCCAGCAGCTTCCAGCGGTTCTCCTACAATGAGCAGTTCTTC	CASSFQRFSYNEQFF
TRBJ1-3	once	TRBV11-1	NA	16	TGTGCCAGCAGCTTAGTCCCAGCCTCCTCTGGAAACACCATATATTTT	CASSLVPASSGNTIYF
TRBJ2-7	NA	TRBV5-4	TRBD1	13	TGTGCCAGCAGCAAGGACAGGGTAGGCGAGCAGTACTTC	CASSKDRVGEQYF
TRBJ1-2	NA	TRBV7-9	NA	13	TGTGCCAGCACCAACAGCGGGGAATATGGCTACACCTTC	CASTNSGEYGYTF
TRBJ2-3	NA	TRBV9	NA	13	TGTGCCAGCAGCGGACCTAGCACAGATACGCAGTATTTT	CASSGPSTDTQYF
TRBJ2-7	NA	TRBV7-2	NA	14	TGTGCCAGCAGCTTAGAACGGGTGGCCTCCGAGCAGTACTTC	CASSLERVASEQYF
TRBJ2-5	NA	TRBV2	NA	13	TGTGCCAGCAGCCGGGACGGAGAAGAGACCCAGTACTTC	CASSRDGEETQYF
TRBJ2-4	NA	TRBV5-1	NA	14	TGCGCCAGCAGCTTACAGGGCACCAAAAACATTCAGTACTTC	CASSLQGTKNIQYF
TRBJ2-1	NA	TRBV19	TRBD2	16	TGTGCCAGTAGTATCATAACTAGCGGGAGTACTAATGAGCAGTTCTTC	CASSIITSGSTNEQFF
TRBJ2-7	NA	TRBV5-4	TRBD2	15	TGTGCCAGCAGCTGGCGGACTAGCGGGTTTTACGAGCAGTACTTC	CASSWRTSGFYEQYF
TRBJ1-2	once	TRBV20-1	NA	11	TGCAGTGCCTTCAGGGGAGGGCGAGACACCTTC	CSAFRGGRDTF
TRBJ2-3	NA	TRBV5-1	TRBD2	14	TGCGCCAGCAGCTTGCCGAGCGGGAGTGATACGCAGTATTTT	CASSLPSGSDTQYF
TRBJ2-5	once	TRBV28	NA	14	TGTGCCAGCCGACCCCTCGACAGCCTGGAGACCCAGTACTTC	CASRPLDSLETQYF
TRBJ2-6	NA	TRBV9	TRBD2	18	TGTGCCAGCAGCGTTTCTAGCGGGGCGGACTCTGGGGCCAACGTCCTGACTTTC	CASSVSSGADSGANVLTF
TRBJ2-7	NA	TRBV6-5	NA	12	TGTGCCAGCAGCCAGAATTCATACGAGCAGTACTTC	CASSQNSYEQYF